What follows are 29 T cell receptor beta chains derived from one specimen sequenced in a study of shared clonotypes between healthy human individuals. Using immunoSEQ multiplex PCR, the repertoire was profiled, and TCRdb retains in-frame clones only, with some absent. The table shows under 130,000 clones, with approximately 70% occurring only once. Specimen: memory CD8+ T cells sorted from blood. Subset in this sample: CD45RO+ cells pooled with CCR7-negative TemRA cells. The receptors were gathered from a woman aged 25 to 39 in good health.

This rearrangement joins TRBV9 to TRBJ2-2; 7 bases are shared with TRBD1. CDR3 size: 15 residues. Germline loops: CDR1 SGDLS, CDR2 YYNGEE. Germline trimming cut 1 base from V and 5 bases from J; bases unmatched to any gene: 5. The CDR3 nucleotides are TGTGCCAGCAGCGTATCAGGGGGATGGACCGGGGAGCTGTTTTTT. Its translation is CASSVSGGWTGELFF.

The V gene is TRBV7-9, the J gene TRBJ2-6, with no clear D. The CDR3 loop spans 17 amino acids. CDR1 is SEHNR, CDR2 FQNEAQ, per germline (reference sequence). V lost 2 bases to trimming and J lost 2 bases, with 13 bases between them. The CDR3 loop is CASSLTSGTPGANVLTF. In DNA form, the CDR3 reads TGTGCCAGCAGCTTAACGTCGGGTACGCCTGGGGCCAACGTCCTGACTTTC.

In this sample, this clone turned up once. The rearrangement links TRBV29-1 to TRBJ1-6, with 8 bases aligning to TRBD1. V trimming: 7 bases; J trimming: 10 bases; junction bases outside the gene matches: 9. Germline V gives CDR1 SQVTM, CDR2 ANQGSEA. This CDR3 is built from 13 residues. The CDR3 sequence: CSAQDREGSPLHF. The CDR3 DNA follows: TGCAGCGCCCAGGACAGGGAGGGATCACCCCTCCACTTT.

Only a few counts were recorded for this clone. The genes are TRBV5-4 and TRBJ1-1, with no clear D. Trimming took off 4 bases at V and 2 bases at J, with 12 bases between the two ends. The germline gives CDR1 SGHNT, CDR2 YYREEE (reference sequence). This CDR3 is 14 amino acids long. Written as DNA, the CDR3 is TGTGCCAGCAGCCCACCCGAGAGAAACACTGAAGCTTTCTTT. Translating gives CASSPPERNTEAFF.

J is TRBJ2-7 and V is TRBV9; a weak D match, TRBD2 (5 bases). Germline values: CDR1 SGDLS, CDR2 YYNGEE. The CDR3 is 14 residues long. Trimming shortened V by 0 bases and J by 5 bases, and 12 bases separated the two germline ends. The CDR3 DNA reads as TGTGCCAGCAGCGTAGGAGGGAGAGGCAACGAGCAGTACTTC. This encodes CASSVGGRGNEQYF.

This clone occurred many times. The chain combines TRBV18 with TRBJ2-2, with no clear D. Between the trimmed V and J ends, which lost 2 bases and 6 bases, there was a span of 7 bases. The CDR3 runs to 13 residues. The germline CDR1 and CDR2 sequences are KGHSH and LQKENI. CDR3 bases: TGTGCCAGCTCACCAAACCCGGCCGGGGAGCTGTTTTTT. It yields the protein CASSPNPAGELFF.

The chain is built from TRBV4-1 and TRBJ2-7, with a tentative D call TRBD1 (7 bases). Per the germline V gene, CDR1 is MGHRA and CDR2 is YSYEKL. CDR3 length: 15 residues. The V and J ends lost 0 bases and 0 bases respectively, with 9 bases between them. CDR3 protein: CASSQERDSSYEQYF. The CDR3 DNA follows: TGCGCCAGCAGCCAAGAGCGGGACAGCTCCTACGAGCAGTACTTC.

This chain uses TRBV28 with TRBJ2-7; D is ambiguous. CDR1 MDHEN and CDR2 SYDVKM come from the germline V gene. The CDR3 extends over 18 amino acids. V gave up 0 bases and J gave up 0 bases, with 18 bases separating them. The CDR3 DNA follows: TGTGCCAGCAGTTTATGGCCGATCGGACCCAGAAGCTCCTACGAGCAGTACTTC. Its protein is CASSLWPIGPRSSYEQYF.

There are a few counts of this clone. The chain uses TRBV21-1 and TRBJ2-3; the table names TRBD1, a call not compared with the DNA. TRBV21-1 has pseudogene status. This CDR3 has 16 amino acids. In DNA, the CDR3 is TGTGCCAGCAGCAAAGACTACAGGGGGGGCACAGATACGCAGTATTTT. This gives the protein CASSKDYRGGTDTQYF.

The rearrangement joins TRBV6-6 to TRBJ2-6; no firm D call. V was pared by 5 bases and J by 0 bases, with 5 bases between. Germline values: CDR1 MNHNY, CDR2 SVGAGI (reference sequence). The CDR3 is made up of 14 amino acids. The CDR3 nucleotides are TGTGCCAGCAGTCACCTCTCTGGGGCCAACGTCCTGACTTTC. As protein: CASSHLSGANVLTF.

In this sample, this clone turned up once. The chain couples TRBV7-9 to TRBJ2-1; D is perhaps TRBD1 (6 bases). Trimming cost V 8 bases and J 8 bases, with 13 bases left between them. The CDR3 is made up of 12 amino acids. Germline V lookup: CDR1 SEHNR, CDR2 FQNEAQ (reference sequence). CDR3 sequence: CASPRRGDEQFF. The CDR3 nucleotides are TGTGCCAGCCCCCGCAGGGGCGATGAGCAGTTCTTC.

This clone was counted a single time. V gene TRBV27 combines with J gene TRBJ2-1, with TRBD1 as a possible D gene (6 bases). Germline loops: CDR1 MNHEY, CDR2 SMNVEV (reference sequence). Trimming shortened V by 6 bases and J by 0 bases, and 12 bases separated the two germline ends. The CDR3 runs 15 residues. CDR3 nucleotides: TGTGCCAGCAGGCCCACAGGGAGCTCCTACAATGAGCAGTTCTTC. This sequence encodes CASRPTGSSYNEQFF.

V gene TRBV25-1 combines with J gene TRBJ2-3; maybe TRBD1 (8 bases). Germline V lookup: CDR1 MGHDK, CDR2 SYGVNS. The CDR3 contains 17 residues. V was trimmed by 4 bases and J by 0 bases, leaving 17 bases between them. CDR3 in amino acids: CASSAGGQAGSTDTQYF. The CDR3 nucleotides are TGTGCCAGCAGTGCGGGGGGACAGGCTGGGAGCACAGATACGCAGTATTTT.

DNA of the CDR3: TGTGCCAGCAGCCCCACCCCGGGGCTCTCCAATCAGCCCCAGCATTTT. This translates into CASSPTPGLSNQPQHF. The chain combines TRBV28 with TRBJ1-5, with a tentative D call TRBD1 (5 bases). V was trimmed by 6 bases and J by 3 bases, leaving 18 bases between them. This CDR3 contains 16 residues. Germline V lookup: CDR1 MDHEN, CDR2 SYDVKM.

The gene calls are TRBV6-5 and TRBJ2-3; D ambiguous. The V end lost 3 bases, the J end lost 0 bases, and 10 bases lay between the germline ends. From germline, CDR1 is MNHEY and CDR2 SVGAGI. This CDR3 is built from 15 residues. This CDR3 is CASSYRHSSTDTQYF. The CDR3 nucleotides read TGTGCCAGCAGTTATCGCCATTCTAGCACAGATACGCAGTATTTT.

As DNA, the CDR3 is TGCGCCAGCAGCCCACTAGCGGGGACCTCCTACGAGCAGTACTTC. Protein sequence: CASSPLAGTSYEQYF. The J gene is TRBJ2-7, the V gene TRBV5-1; 10 nucleotides line up with TRBD2. Trimming removed 4 bases from V and 0 bases from J; junction bases left unmatched: 4. Germline loops: CDR1 SGHRS, CDR2 YFSETQ. CDR3 length: 15 amino acids.

The J gene is TRBJ1-2, the V gene TRBV9, with D hard to call. The germline gives CDR1 SGDLS, CDR2 YYNGEE. The V gene lost 3 bases and the J gene lost 4 bases, with 16 bases spanning the gap. There are 15 residues in the CDR3. CDR3 protein: CASSGRRRAAYGYTF. The CDR3 bases are TGTGCCAGCAGCGGAAGGAGGAGGGCCGCCTATGGCTACACCTTC. Variable domain in full (rest from reference TRBV9 and TRBJ1-2): DSGVTQTPKHLITATGQRVTLRCSPRSGDLSVYWYQQSLDQGLQFLIQYYNGEERAKGNILERFSAQQFPDLHSELNLSSLELGDSALYFCASSGRRRAAYGYTFGSGTRLTVV.

This clone showed up just once. The chain links TRBV27 to TRBJ2-1; no clear D. The CDR3 is made up of 13 amino acids. CDR1 and CDR2 (germline): MNHEY, SMNVEV (reference sequence). Trimming took 7 bases from V and 10 from J, leaving 17 bases between them. The CDR3 is CASTLAPPGEQFF. CDR3 sequence (DNA): TGTGCCAGCACTCTCGCCCCCCCCGGGGAGCAGTTCTTC.

This clone was detected only a few times. The chain joins TRBV4-1 to TRBJ1-3; a possible D gene is TRBD1 (6 bases). The germline CDR1 and CDR2 sequences are MGHRA and YSYEKL. There are 15 residues in the CDR3. Trimming left V 4 bases short and J 3 bases short, with 13 bases between. CDR3 in amino acids: CASSRPRGSGNTIYF. Here the CDR3 DNA reads TGCGCCAGCAGCCGACCCAGGGGAAGTGGAAACACCATATATTTT.

This clone showed up just once. The chain uses TRBV6-1 and TRBJ2-1; TRBD2 might be the D (6 bases). V lost 0 bases and J lost 1, with 7 bases in between. Germline CDR1 is MNHNS and CDR2 is SASEGT. The CDR3 has 15 residues. Here the CDR3 DNA reads TGTGCCAGCAGTGAAGCGGGGGGATCCTACAATGAGCAGTTCTTC. Residues: CASSEAGGSYNEQFF.

This clone came up a few times. The rearrangement links TRBV19 to TRBJ1-5; maybe TRBD1 (6 bases). Trimming removed 7 bases from V and 4 bases from J, with 17 bases in between. The CDR3 sequence is 15 residues long. The germline CDR1 and CDR2 sequences are LNHDA and SQIVND (reference sequence). CDR3 bases: TGTGCCAGTACCTCTCTACAGGGTGGTAATCAGCCCCAGCATTTT. Protein sequence: CASTSLQGGNQPQHF.

The gene calls are TRBV30 and TRBJ2-7, with unresolved D. CDR1 GTSNPN and CDR2 SVGIG come from the germline V gene (reference sequence). The CDR3 spans 13 residues. Trimming removed 2 bases from V and 0 bases from J, with 8 bases in between. CDR3 region: CAWSLGSSYEQYF. In nucleotides, the CDR3 is TGTGCCTGGAGTCTGGGAAGCTCCTACGAGCAGTACTTC.

The chain carries TRBV9 and TRBJ1-3; 8 bases are a match to TRBD1. Germline-derived CDR1 and CDR2 are SGDLS and YYNGEE. Trimming took 2 bases from V and 0 from J; bases not matched to a gene: 7. The CDR3 runs 17 residues. CDR3 DNA: TGTGCCAGCAGCGTGTCGGACAGGGCCCACTCTGGAAACACCATATATTTT. Translated: CASSVSDRAHSGNTIYF.

The chain employs TRBV5-1 and TRBJ2-1, with 12 positions matching TRBD1. CDR3 length: 18 amino acids. Trimming removed 2 bases from V and 6 bases from J; junction bases left unmatched: 12. CDR1 is SGHRS and CDR2 is YFSETQ in the germline V gene. This chain's CDR3 is CASSFSGTGGERVNEQFF. CDR3 bases: TGCGCCAGCAGCTTCTCCGGGACAGGGGGCGAAAGGGTCAATGAGCAGTTCTTC.

This sequence joins TRBV7-9 and TRBJ1-5; a weak D match, TRBD1 (5 bases). The ends were cut back, 4 bases at V and 5 bases at J, with 12 bases in the middle. This CDR3 has 14 amino acids. CDR1 is SEHNR and CDR2 is FQNEAQ in the germline V gene (reference sequence). CDR3: CASSSDSGDQPQHF. Written as DNA, the CDR3 is TGTGCCAGCAGCTCAGACAGCGGAGATCAGCCCCAGCATTTT.

The chain carries TRBV5-4 and TRBJ2-5; no definite D call. The J call may be faulty, since TRBJ2-7 better matches the DNA end. CDR3 size: 13 residues. Germline assignment: CDR1 SGHNT and CDR2 YYREEE (reference sequence). DNA for the CDR3: TGTGCCAGCAGCTTCCACTACAGCTACGAGCAGTACTTC. Its translation: CASSFHYSYEQYF.

The chain is built from TRBV5-5 and TRBJ2-3, with 10 bases matching TRBD2. CDR3 length equals 17 residues. Germline assignment: CDR1 SGHKS and CDR2 YYEKEE (reference sequence). The ends lost 3 bases at V and 4 bases at J; junction bases unmatched: 11. CDR3 coding DNA: TGTGCCAGCAGCTCCGCCTTCCTAGCGGGAGTCGCAGATACGCAGTATTTT. Translating it yields CASSSAFLAGVADTQYF.

The chain carries TRBV19 and TRBJ2-1; D perhaps matches TRBD2 (5 bases). Germline V CDR1 and CDR2: LNHDA, SQIVND (reference sequence). V lost 7 bases, J lost 4 bases, and 17 bases lay in between. The CDR3 totals 15 residues. The CDR3 DNA sequence: TGTGCCAGTACCACACGCTCGGGATATTACAATGAGCAGTTCTTC. This sequence encodes CASTTRSGYYNEQFF.

V and J are TRBV6-4 and TRBJ1-5; tentatively, D is TRBD1 (5 bases). Germline V gene sequence: CDR1 MRHNA, CDR2 SNTAGT. The CDR3 totals 14 residues. V was cut by 2 bases and J by 3 bases, with 8 bases left in between. The CDR3 nucleotides read TGTGCCAGCAGTGACGGGGCTACCAATCAGCCCCAGCATTTT. This codes for CASSDGATNQPQHF.